This T cell receptor beta chain derives from a study of blood T cell repertoires in COVID-19. Study-wide context: The samples span acute and convalescent COVID-19 from the United States, Italy and Spain. The cDNA or gDNA used as material had been derived from T cells, B-cell-depleted T cells, or PBMCs.

Germline CDR1 is MNHNS and CDR2 is SASEGT. The CDR3 totals 19 residues. The V end lost 2 bases, the J end lost 1 base, and 23 bases lay between the germline ends. Per the original methods: Reference gene primer amplification yielded estimated nucleated cell counts. Generated by immunoSEQ multiplex PCR, the TCRdb table keeps only in-frame clones and is missing some. V and J calls plus clone size are reproduced from that table; the DNA served to infer D and trimming. The sample includes around 58,000 clones, around 90% of them seen just once. The V call is TRBV6-1, the J call TRBJ1-1; weak D call: TRBD1 (5 bases). The sequencing sample was made of peripheral blood. This TCR came from a woman aged 60-75 years with active or convalescent COVID-19. The CDR3 DNA reads as TGTGCCAGCAGTGAAATTAGTTCGGGAGTTCAAAGGGGGAACACTGAAGCTTTCTTT. Translated: CASSEISSGVQRGNTEAFF.